Listed here is a single T cell receptor (beta chain). Its target is unknown. Germline V gives CDR1 MGHDK, CDR2 SYGVNS. V shed 0 bases and J shed 8 bases, with 13 bases lying between them. This CDR3 has 14 residues. The assay was immunoSEQ multiplex PCR, and TCRdb's table has in-frame clones only and misses some. The sample includes over a million clones, more than 75% of them seen just once. CD45RA-negative memory and CD45RA+ naive subsets were split from the CD4+ cells. This sample is drawn from a study of shared clonotypes between healthy human individuals. Study findings and constraints: Generally, naive subsets came out with larger estimated richness than memory subsets.

The clonotype comes from a man aged 18-30 years in good health. Some clones in this sample may be carry-over from other donors' samples. Sample: memory CD4+ T cells from PBMCs. The subset: CD45RA-negative fraction. The chain links TRBV25-1 to TRBJ1-2, with D maybe TRBD1 (5 bases). CDR3 DNA: TGTGCCAGCAGTGAATACGGGGCGGGACGGGGCTACACCTTC. It is translated as CASSEYGAGRGYTF.